One and the same sample provided the 32 T cell receptor beta chains below, sequenced in a study of sequential checkpoint blockade in melanoma. The treatment was: randomized to nivolumab then ipilimumab (arm A) or the reverse (arm B). Profiled with immunoSEQ multiplex PCR; TCRdb holds only in-frame clones, not every one. This sample yields some 30,000 clones, of which approximately 86% are seen a single time; roughly 22% belongs to the top ten. The sample was CD8+ T cells sorted from blood (inferred from file names), taken from a patient given nivolumab and ipilimumab in sequence. The source of these receptors is a human donor with melanoma.

The rearrangement links TRBV15 to TRBJ1-5; TRBD1 agrees at 10 bases. The CDR3 totals 18 residues. From germline, CDR1 is LNHNV and CDR2 YYDKDF (reference sequence). V dropped 3 bases and J dropped 1; count of bases not matched to a gene: 9. The CDR3 DNA is TGTGCCACCAGCAGTCCCGGGACAGGGGACTTCAGCAATCAGCCCCAGCATTTT. Translation gives CATSSPGTGDFSNQPQHF.

The chain joins TRBV6-4 to TRBJ2-3, with TRBD1 as a possible D gene (5 bases). Germline lookup yields CDR1 MRHNA and CDR2 SNTAGT. With 2 bases removed from V and 2 bases from J, the gap between germline ends came to 17 bases. This CDR3 comprises 17 residues. The CDR3 spells CASSDGASGAHTDTQYF. As DNA, the CDR3 is TGTGCCAGCAGTGACGGTGCGAGTGGGGCCCACACAGATACGCAGTATTTT.

J is TRBJ2-7 and V is TRBV5-1, with 8 bases lining up with TRBD2. The V and J ends lost 3 bases and 2 bases, in that order; junction bases with no gene match: 7. Germline V CDR1 and CDR2: SGHRS, YFSETQ. This CDR3 spans 15 amino acids. CDR3 amino acids: CASSSSSGLTYEQYF. The CDR3 bases are TGCGCCAGCAGCTCTTCTAGCGGGTTGACCTACGAGCAGTACTTC.

The chain recombines TRBV2 with TRBJ1-1; 9 nucleotides agree with TRBD1. The germline V gene has CDR1 SNHLY and CDR2 FYNNEI. The CDR3 covers 12 residues. V shed 6 bases, J shed 11 bases, and the junction held 7 bases outside the gene matches. The CDR3 region is CASRQGASGAFF. Here the CDR3 DNA reads TGTGCCAGCAGACAGGGGGCGTCAGGGGCTTTCTTT. The full variable domain, rest sourced from reference TRBV2 and TRBJ1-1, is EPEVTQTPSHQVTQMGQEVILRCVPISNHLYFYWYRQILGQKVEFLVSFYNNEISEKSEIFDDQFSVERPDGSNFTLKIRSTKLEDSAMYFCASRQGASGAFFGQGTRLTVV.

DNA for the CDR3: TGTGCCAGCAGTTTCGGGACAGGGGACAATGAGCAGTTCTTC. Encoded protein: CASSFGTGDNEQFF. The genes are TRBV27 and TRBJ2-1; 10 nucleotides match TRBD1. J lost 5 bases, V lost 3 bases, and 1 base had no gene match. CDR3 size: 14 residues. Germline CDR1 is MNHEY and CDR2 is SMNVEV (reference sequence).

The V and J genes are TRBV20-1 and TRBJ2-1; D not resolved. CDR1 is DFQATT and CDR2 is SNEGSKA in the germline V gene (reference sequence). Trimming removed 5 bases at V and 4 bases at J, with 3 bases between. The CDR3 totals 10 residues. CDR3 region: CSAPYNEQFF. The CDR3 DNA reads as TGCAGTGCTCCTTACAATGAGCAGTTCTTC.

V and J are TRBV27 and TRBJ2-1; TRBD1 matches 9 bases. This CDR3 is 15 amino acids long. Germline lookup yields CDR1 MNHEY and CDR2 SMNVEV (reference sequence). V gave up 6 bases and J gave up 5 bases; unmatched junction bases: 8. CDR3 loop: CASRPPGQGNNEQFF. CDR3 sequence (DNA): TGTGCCAGCAGACCCCCGGGACAGGGTAACAATGAGCAGTTCTTC.

The chain has TRBV5-1 and TRBJ1-4, with 8 nucleotides matching TRBD1. This CDR3 comprises 16 residues. Trimming removed 0 bases from V and 2 bases from J; junction bases left unmatched: 3. The V gene's germline CDR1 is SGHRS and CDR2 YFSETQ. The CDR3 sequence: CASSLEPGGTNEKLFF. Written as DNA, the CDR3 is TGCGCCAGCAGCTTGGAACCAGGGGGCACTAATGAAAAACTGTTTTTT. The full variable domain, with the rest looked up from reference TRBV5-1 and TRBJ1-4, is KAGVTQTPRYLIKTRGQQVTLSCSPISGHRSVSWYQQTPGQGLQFLFEYFSETQRNKGNFPGRFSGRQFSNSRSEMNVSTLELGDSALYLCASSLEPGGTNEKLFFGSGTQLSVL.

The J gene is TRBJ1-2, the V gene TRBV7-9, with TRBD1 as a possible D gene (5 bases). The CDR3 is 13 residues long. The V gene's germline CDR1 is SEHNR and CDR2 FQNEAQ (reference sequence). Trimming took 3 bases from V and 3 from J, leaving 8 bases between them. The CDR3 protein is CASSFRGDYGYTF. The DNA of the CDR3 is TGTGCCAGCAGCTTCCGGGGGGACTATGGCTACACCTTC.

DNA for the CDR3: TGTGCCAGCAGTTACTCTACTGGACAGGTTCCCTACGAGCAGTACTTC. Protein sequence: CASSYSTGQVPYEQYF. The chain recombines TRBV6-5 with TRBJ2-7, with 7 bases aligning to TRBD1. J lost 2 bases, V lost 0 bases, and 7 bases had no gene match. This CDR3 region has 16 residues. CDR1 is MNHEY, CDR2 SVGAGI, per germline.

The V call is TRBV4-1, the J call TRBJ2-1; possibly TRBD2 for D (6 bases). Germline CDR1 and CDR2: MGHRA and YSYEKL. Trimming cost V 0 bases and J 0 bases, with 9 bases left between them. The CDR3 length is 16 residues. The CDR3 nucleotides read TGCGCCAGCAGCCAAGATAGCGGCAGCTCCTACAATGAGCAGTTCTTC. It is translated as CASSQDSGSSYNEQFF.

The chain carries TRBV7-9 and TRBJ1-4; TRBD1 matches 7 bases. Germline loops: CDR1 SEHNR, CDR2 FQNEAQ (reference sequence). The CDR3 has 15 amino acids. With 5 bases clipped from V and 6 bases from J, the junction kept 9 bases outside the gene matches. The DNA for the CDR3 is TGTGCCAGCAGCCCGCGGACAGGCGTTTATGAAAAACTGTTTTTT. Translating it yields CASSPRTGVYEKLFF.

J is TRBJ2-7 and V is TRBV14, with 8 bases that match TRBD2. The CDR3 is made up of 15 amino acids. Germline trimming cut 3 bases from V and 0 bases from J; bases unmatched to any gene: 4. Germline assignment: CDR1 SGHDN and CDR2 FVKESK. The CDR3 loop is CASSHLAGNSYEQYF. The CDR3 nucleotides are TGTGCCAGCAGCCATTTAGCGGGGAACTCCTACGAGCAGTACTTC.

CDR3 loop: CASSPVLAGGSYEQYF. As DNA, the CDR3 is TGTGCCAGCAGCCCCGTGCTGGCGGGAGGGTCCTACGAGCAGTACTTC. The gene calls are TRBV7-8 and TRBJ2-7; TRBD2 matches 9 bases. V lost 5 bases to trimming and J lost 1 base; unmatched junction nucleotides: 9. Per the germline V gene, CDR1 is SGHVS and CDR2 is FQNEAQ. The CDR3 is 16 amino acids. Full variable domain (missing parts from reference TRBV7-8 and TRBJ2-7): GAGVSQSPRYKVAKRGQDVALRCDPISGHVSLFWYQQALGQGPEFLTYFQNEAQLDKSGLPSDRFFAERPEGSVSTLKIQRTQQEDSAVYLCASSPVLAGGSYEQYFGPGTRLTVT.

The table lists this clone with a few counts. This chain links TRBV5-6 with TRBJ1-5, with 8 bases matching TRBD1. Germline V lookup: CDR1 SGHDT, CDR2 YYEEEE. J gave up 10 bases and V 3 bases, and 3 bases lay outside the gene matches. The CDR3 consists of 12 residues. DNA for the CDR3: TGTGCCAGCAGCTCGCAGGGGGCCCCCCAGCATTTT. As protein: CASSSQGAPQHF.

The chain has TRBV29-1 and TRBJ2-7; 7 nucleotides line up with TRBD1. The CDR3 runs 13 residues. Per the germline V gene, CDR1 is SQVTM and CDR2 is ANQGSEA. Trimming at V came to 6 bases and at J to 5 bases, leaving 10 bases not matched to a gene. CDR3 in amino acids: CSVYPLGQDEQYF. The CDR3 DNA reads as TGCAGCGTCTATCCCCTAGGACAGGACGAGCAGTACTTC.

CDR3: CASSQVAGLRYNEQFF. The DNA of the CDR3 is TGCGCCAGCAGCCAAGTAGCGGGGCTCAGGTACAATGAGCAGTTCTTC. The chain employs TRBV4-1 and TRBJ2-1; 8 bases line up with TRBD2. V was clipped by 1 base and J by 4 bases; unmatched bases: 6. The CDR3 contains 16 residues. The V gene's germline CDR1 is MGHRA and CDR2 YSYEKL.

This clone was seen more than once but under ten times. V is TRBV28 and J is TRBJ2-3; D possibly corresponds to TRBD2 (6 bases). With 5 bases removed from V and 0 bases from J, the gap between germline ends came to 9 bases. Germline-derived CDR1 and CDR2 are MDHEN and SYDVKM. The CDR3 length is 14 residues. The CDR3 region has the DNA TGTGCCAGCAGTCCGGGACTTAGCACAGATACGCAGTATTTT. Translating it yields CASSPGLSTDTQYF.

The chain has TRBV5-5 and TRBJ1-1; TRBD1 matches at 9 bases. The J segment lost 11 bases and the V segment lost 2 bases, leaving 4 bases of the junction unmatched. The CDR3 has 12 residues. Germline V gene sequence: CDR1 SGHKS, CDR2 YYEKEE (reference sequence). The CDR3 is CASSFRDREAFF. CDR3 nucleotides: TGTGCCAGCAGCTTCCGGGACAGGGAGGCTTTCTTT. Filled out from reference TRBV5-5 and TRBJ1-1, the complete variable domain reads DAGVTQSPTHLIKTRGQQVTLRCSPISGHKSVSWYQQVLGQGPQFIFQYYEKEERGRGNFPDRFSARQFPNYSSELNVNALLLGDSALYLCASSFRDREAFFGQGTRLTVV.

The chain employs TRBV10-1 and TRBJ2-3, with a possible D match to TRBD1 (5 bases). The germline CDR1 and CDR2 sequences are WNHNN and SYGVQD (reference sequence). This CDR3 is built from 17 residues. V lost 0 bases, J lost 0 bases, and 13 bases lay in between. The CDR3 bases are TGCGCCAGCAGTGAGTCGACAGAACCCTCCAGCACAGATACGCAGTATTTT. This gives the protein CASSESTEPSSTDTQYF.

The genes are TRBV6-5 and TRBJ2-3; D possibly corresponds to TRBD2 (6 bases). This CDR3 spans 15 amino acids. CDR1 MNHEY and CDR2 SVGAGI come from the germline V gene. V was trimmed by 6 bases and J by 5 bases, leaving 18 bases between them. In DNA form, the CDR3 reads TGTGCCAGCAGCCACTACGGGGGAGGCCAAGATACGCAGTATTTT. Translation gives CASSHYGGGQDTQYF.

V is TRBV21-1 and J is TRBJ2-7; no DNA check was done on the table's D call, TRBD2. TRBV21-1 is an annotated pseudogene. This CDR3 region has 12 residues. The CDR3: CASSKRAYEQYF. CDR3 nucleotide sequence: TGTGCCAGCAGCAAACGGGCCTACGAGCAGTACTTC.

The chain employs TRBV11-2 and TRBJ2-1; 8 nucleotides line up with TRBD1. Germline CDR1 and CDR2: SGHAT and FQNNGV. CDR3 length: 12 amino acids. With V trimmed by 8 bases and J by 4 bases, 1 base remained unmatched. The CDR3 nucleotides read TGTGCCAGCGGACAGGGTTACAATGAGCAGTTCTTC. It specifies CASGQGYNEQFF.

The chain has TRBV6-5 and TRBJ2-3; D unclear. The CDR3 extends over 16 amino acids. The germline V gene encodes CDR1 MNHEY and CDR2 SVGAGI. The V and J ends lost 0 bases and 0 bases respectively, with 10 bases between them. The CDR3 DNA sequence: TGTGCCAGCAGTTACTCCCCTACTATAAGCACAGATACGCAGTATTTT. This codes for CASSYSPTISTDTQYF.

V and J are TRBV4-3 and TRBJ2-1; 9 nucleotides align to TRBD1. The V and J ends lost 4 bases and 4 bases, in that order; junction bases with no gene match: 14. The CDR3 loop spans 18 amino acids. CDR1 and CDR2 from the germline V gene are LGHNA and YSLEER. The CDR3 nucleotides are TGCGCCAGCAGCCCGCGACAGGGGGGCCTAGCGGAATACAATGAGCAGTTCTTC. This sequence encodes CASSPRQGGLAEYNEQFF.

This clone occurred a few times. The CDR3 bases are TGTGCCAGCAGCTTAGCGGGGGGACAGGGGTCTAATGAGCAGTTCTTC. This translates into CASSLAGGQGSNEQFF. The chain recombines TRBV7-8 with TRBJ2-1, with 10 bases that match TRBD1. Germline CDR1 SGHVS, CDR2 FQNEAQ. After removal of 0 bases from V and 7 bases from J, the junction contained 6 bases not matched to a gene. CDR3 length: 16 amino acids.

This chain links TRBV10-1 with TRBJ2-7, with 9 bases lining up with TRBD1. The CDR3 is 16 amino acids. The ends lost 1 base at V and 6 bases at J; junction bases unmatched: 10. The germline V gene encodes CDR1 WNHNN and CDR2 SYGVQD (reference sequence). The CDR3 nucleotides are TGCGCCAGCAGTGAGTGGACAGGGGCCTCTTTGGCCGAGCAGTACTTC. Its translation: CASSEWTGASLAEQYF.

This sequence joins TRBV25-1 and TRBJ2-7; 12 positions match TRBD2. With 2 bases clipped from V and 2 bases from J, the junction kept 7 bases outside the gene matches. In germline, CDR1 is MGHDK, CDR2 SYGVNS. The CDR3 is made up of 17 amino acids. The CDR3 region is CASSEPGLAGLPYEQYF. The DNA for the CDR3 is TGTGCCAGCAGTGAACCGGGACTAGCGGGCCTACCCTACGAGCAGTACTTC.

The chain couples TRBV27 to TRBJ2-7; TRBD1 matches 7 bases. This CDR3 has 14 residues. V was clipped by 4 bases and J by 6 bases; unmatched bases: 9. Germline V gene sequence: CDR1 MNHEY, CDR2 SMNVEV (reference sequence). The CDR3 region has the DNA TGTGCCAGCAGTTCGGGACAGCGGTTGGGCGAGCAGTACTTC. Translated: CASSSGQRLGEQYF.

The chain employs TRBV25-1 and TRBJ1-4; 10 bases align to TRBD1. CDR3 size: 14 residues. The V segment lost 10 bases and the J segment 1 base; nucleotides outside the gene matches: 3. The V gene's germline CDR1 is MGHDK and CDR2 SYGVNS. CDR3 coding DNA: TGTGCCAAGGACAGGGGGAGAACTAATGAAAAACTGTTTTTT. Protein sequence: CAKDRGRTNEKLFF. Together with reference TRBV25-1 and TRBJ1-4, the CDR3 gives the full variable domain: EADIYQTPRYLVIGTGKKITLECSQTMGHDKMYWYQQDPGMELHLIHYSYGVNSTEKGDLSSESTVSRIRTEHFPLTLESARPSHTSQYLCAKDRGRTNEKLFFGSGTQLSVL.

The CDR3 DNA reads TGTGCCAGCAGCCCCCAGGGGGACAGGGGGCGCGTCAATGAGCAGTTCTTC. As protein: CASSPQGDRGRVNEQFF. The chain combines TRBV21-1 with TRBJ2-1; TRBD1, the table's D call, was not compared with the DNA. TRBV21-1 is a known pseudogene. The CDR3 covers 17 residues.

This sequence joins TRBV4-3 and TRBJ2-5; D may be TRBD2 (5 bases). CDR3 length: 16 residues. Germline-derived CDR1 and CDR2 are LGHNA and YSLEER. With 2 bases removed from V and 4 bases from J, the gap between germline ends came to 17 bases. The CDR3 spells CASSQNSGSFGETQYF. As DNA, the CDR3 is TGCGCCAGCAGCCAAAATTCGGGGTCCTTCGGAGAGACCCAGTACTTC.